A single sample gave rise to the 8 T cell receptor beta chains below, sequenced in a study of beta chain features in type 1 diabetes. The study, taken as a whole, reports: Across all four CD4+ subsets, people with type 1 diabetes showed modestly shorter TCRB CDR3s.

These TCRs' antigens remain unknown. The sequenced template was cDNA made from the entire isolated RNA. Some clones are missing from TCRdb's copy, which holds only in-frame ones; the method was immunoSEQ multiplex PCR. The profile covers nearly 350,000 clones, with 9.3% appearing a single time and about 1% taken by the ten largest. Sample: central memory CD4+ T cells from blood. The receptors were gathered from a man aged 25-45 years with type 1 diabetes.

The J gene is TRBJ1-2, the V gene TRBV19; no firm D call. Trimming pared 3 bases from V and 14 bases from J, leaving 13 bases between. Germline loops: CDR1 LNHDA, CDR2 SQIVND (reference sequence). The CDR3 contains 11 residues. The CDR3 DNA reads as TGTGCCAGTAGTATGGCCGGGTGGAGGACCTTC. Translated: CASSMAGWRTF. Using reference TRBV19 and TRBJ1-2 for the parts outside the CDR3, the full variable domain is DGGITQSPKYLFRKEGQNVTLSCEQNLNHDAMYWYRQDPGQGLRLIYYSQIVNDFQKGDIAEGYSVSREKKESFPLTVTSAQKNPTAFYLCASSMAGWRTFGSGTRLTVV.

CDR3 DNA sequence: TGCGCCAGCAGTCAATTGGGCCGGACCGGAGAGGACGATACGCAGTATTTT. Amino acid sequence: CASSQLGRTGEDDTQYF. The rearrangement joins TRBV23-1 to TRBJ2-3; D ambiguous. TRBV23-1 is treated as an ORF (open reading frame) with a function not yet certain. CDR3 length: 17 residues. Trimming took 1 base from V and 6 from J, leaving 20 bases between them.

A word on this clone: This clone may be a read error of a much larger clone one base away. The sample holds other DNA sequences that translate to the same CDR3. The V call is TRBV7-2, the J call TRBJ2-5; D gene unclear. The V gene's germline CDR1 is SGHTA and CDR2 FQGNSA. V lost 1 base and J lost 5, with 5 bases in between. This CDR3 contains 12 residues. The CDR3 nucleotides are TGTGCCAGCAGCTTAGAACGGGAGACCCAGTACTTC. Translating gives CASSLERETQYF. The whole variable domain, remainder taken from reference TRBV7-2 and TRBJ2-5, is GAGVSQSPSNKVTEKGKDVELRCDPISGHTALYWYRQSLGQGLEFLIYFQGNSAPDKSGLPSDRFSAERTGGSVSTLTIQRTQQEDSAVYLCASSLERETQYFGPGTRLLVL.

A few counts support this clone. The genes are TRBV7-6 and TRBJ1-1, with unresolved D. CDR3 length equals 12 residues. Trimming pared 6 bases from V and 1 base from J, leaving 6 bases between. Germline-derived CDR1 and CDR2 are SGHVS and FNYEAQ. The CDR3 nucleotides read TGTGCCAGCAGGTCAGAGAACACTGAAGCTTTCTTT. Translation gives CASRSENTEAFF.

This clone was counted between two and nine times. The chain recombines TRBV30 with TRBJ2-4; D is possibly TRBD1 or TRBD2 (6 bases each). This CDR3 is built from 13 residues. Trimming removed 2 bases from V and 7 bases from J, with 12 bases in between. Looked up from germline, CDR1 is GTSNPN and CDR2 is SVGIG (reference sequence). The chain's CDR3 is CAWSIGGSNIQYF. CDR3 in DNA: TGTGCCTGGAGTATCGGGGGCAGTAACATTCAGTACTTC. Full variable domain (outside the CDR3, taken from reference TRBV30 and TRBJ2-4): SQTIHQWPATLVQPVGSPLSLECTVEGTSNPNLYWYRQAAGRGLQLLFYSVGIGQISSEVPQNLSASRPQDRQFILSSKKLLLSDSGFYLCAWSIGGSNIQYFGAGTRLSVL.

This chain links TRBV9 with TRBJ2-3; TRBD2 aligns across 10 bases. CDR3 length equals 15 residues. Germline V gene data show CDR1 as SGDLS and CDR2 as YYNGEE. J lost 2 bases, V lost 4 bases, and 4 bases had no gene match. CDR3 in amino acids: CASSLAGGNTDTQYF. The DNA for the CDR3 is TGTGCCAGCAGCTTAGCGGGGGGCAACACAGATACGCAGTATTTT.

There are a few counts of this clone. Other DNA sequences in this specimen translate into the identical CDR3. V and J are TRBV27 and TRBJ2-1; D remains ambiguous. From germline, CDR1 is MNHEY and CDR2 SMNVEV (reference sequence). The V gene lost 2 bases and the J gene lost 6 bases, with 5 bases spanning the gap. This CDR3 region has 12 residues. The CDR3 bases are TGTGCCAGCAGTTTAAAGGGCAATGAGCAGTTCTTC. This codes for CASSLKGNEQFF.

The rearrangement joins TRBV10-1 to TRBJ2-7; tentatively, D is TRBD2 (5 bases). CDR3 length: 12 residues. V was cut by 11 bases and J by 2 bases, with 13 bases left in between. CDR1 WNHNN and CDR2 SYGVQD come from the germline V gene (reference sequence). CDR3 in DNA: TGCGCCCGCCGGGGTTGTCCCTACGAGCAGTACTTC. It translates to CARRGCPYEQYF.